This T cell receptor beta chain emerged from a study of STAT3 mutations in large granular lymphocyte leukemia. Study-level results: A small but highly pathogenic clone may have been missed. No sample exists from the first appearance of each clone. TCR clonotype switching after therapy occurred in about 35% of the 18 patients. In T-cell large granular lymphocyte leukemia, about half of patients showed multiple immunodominant subclonotypes.

Germline loops: CDR1 SGHNT, CDR2 YYREEE (reference sequence). This CDR3 contains 15 residues. After removal of 1 base from V and 5 bases from J, the junction contained 5 bases not matched to a gene. A remark on this clone: Its antigen is not known.

This table comes from immunoSEQ multiplex PCR, and its TCRdb copy is limited to in-frame clones, with some not included. Of under 25,000 clones in the sample, about 90% were seen once. The chain is built from TRBV5-4 and TRBJ2-1; TRBD2 matches 8 bases. Sequencing was performed on peripheral blood mononuclear cells. The receptor was derived from a man between 60 and 75 years old with T-cell large granular lymphocyte leukemia. Some clones in this sample may be carry-over from other donors' samples. CDR3 amino acids: CASSLRREGHNEQFF. In DNA, the CDR3 is TGTGCCAGCAGCTTGCGACGGGAGGGCCACAATGAGCAGTTCTTC.